This T cell receptor (beta chain) was identified during a study of identical twins. MiXCR, run by TCRdb on the 5' RACE reads, gives a single entry per CDR3 protein. The profile shows hundreds of thousands of distinct CDR3 sequences, around 24% of them singletons. V was pared by 2 bases and J by 7 bases, with 8 bases between. The CDR3 is made up of 13 amino acids. Germline CDR1 SEHNR, CDR2 FQNEAQ (reference sequence). This clonotype was recorded once. Its antigen is unknown. Findings and limits, study-wide: Sequences that were out-of-frame, alpha and twin-shared displayed an excess of low generation probability.

This sample was shared with a second study, whose subject was T cells expressing NK-cell markers. From that second work: Seven of the eight sequenced donors were classified as HCMV-seropositive, and one was classified as seronegative.

The rearrangement links TRBV7-9 to TRBJ2-2, with D possibly matching TRBD2 (5 bases). The sequence was collected from a woman aged 18-29 years in good health. The sample comprised CD4+ T cells sorted from blood. DNA of the CDR3: TGTGCCAGCAGCTTACGGGGTAGCGGGGAGCTGTTTTTT. This encodes CASSLRGSGELFF.